The T cell receptor beta chain described here comes from a study of T cell responses to AZD1222 COVID-19 vaccine. For the study at large: Analysis merged second doses at about 4 or about 12 weeks.

Notes on the study in general: Receipt of two AZD1222 doses was followed by a rise in Spike-specific TCR breadth and depth. Mapped onto spike, vaccine-associated CD4 TCRs spanned it and were dominant at 160-218 and 743-854. Baseline antibody screening turned up just a handful of seropositive AZD1222 recipients.

Method: immunoSEQ multiplex PCR; TCRdb's copy keeps in-frame clones and lacks some. The repertoire has roughly 180,000 clones, about 89% of them found once; the top ten carry under 2.5%. Points on this clone: Its antigen is not identified.

The specimen was peripheral blood, collected on day 0 of AZD1222 vaccination. The receptor was isolated from an adult in good health.

The chain's CDR3 is CASSYMGVGTEAFF. For the CDR3, the DNA is TGTGCCAGCAGTTACATGGGTGTCGGCACTGAAGCTTTCTTT. The J gene is TRBJ1-1, the V gene TRBV6-5; D is ambiguous. V lost 2 bases and J lost 4, with 11 bases in between. The CDR3 runs 14 residues. Germline loops: CDR1 MNHEY, CDR2 SVGAGI.